This T cell receptor (beta chain) originates from a study of T cell responses to AZD1222 COVID-19 vaccine. Background on the study: The study pooled second doses at about 4 or about 12 weeks. Findings of the study overall: Without day 14 samples, only post-peak T cell repertoires were studied. Of spike-specific TCRs, nearly half reportedly target regions left unmutated in variants.

Germline-derived CDR1 and CDR2 are LNHDA and SQIVND (reference sequence). CDR3 length: 14 residues. Trimming cost V 8 bases and J 6 bases, with 14 bases left between them. About this clone: Its target is not known.

Libraries were prepared by immunoSEQ multiplex PCR; TCRdb keeps only in-frame clonotypes and omits some of them. This table has about 130,000 clones, about 82% appearing once. The sample was peripheral blood, taken on day 0 of AZD1222 vaccination. The receptor was derived from an adult in good health. The chain couples TRBV19 to TRBJ1-6; D is uncertain. The CDR3 protein is CASQDLTGNSPLHF. As DNA, the CDR3 is TGTGCCAGTCAGGACCTGACGGGTAATTCACCCCTCCACTTT.